There are many counts of the clone carrying this T cell receptor (beta chain). This sample stems from a study of tumor-infiltrating lymphocytes in oesophageal squamous cell carcinoma. TCRdb reanalysed the PCR reads using MiXCR and keeps one entry per CDR3 protein. The data show about 20,000 distinct CDR3 sequences, 30% to 45% seen once. The receptor comes from a male donor with esophageal squamous cell carcinoma. Sequenced: esophageal tumor tissue.

The CDR3 spells CASSYFAGSGANVLTF. For the CDR3, the DNA is TGTGCCAGCAGTTACTTTGCGGGCTCTGGGGCCAACGTCCTGACTTTC. V is TRBV6-6 and J is TRBJ2-6, with TRBD2 as a possible D gene (5 bases). CDR3 length equals 16 residues. V was shortened by 1 base and J by 0 bases, with 7 bases between the two germline ends. CDR1 and CDR2 from the germline V gene are MNHNY and SVGAGI (reference sequence).